The following is a T cell receptor (beta chain) sequence with its context. Its antigen is unknown. Base qualities were left out, and no much larger clone turns up one base away. The data were obtained in a study of T cell responses to AZD1222 COVID-19 vaccine (dated by TCRdb to about 2021). Background on the whole study: AZD1222 recipients whose second dose came at about 4 weeks and those whose second dose came at about 12 weeks were combined into one group, since spike-specific TCR depth and breadth did not differ between the two schedules. A total of more than 230 trial participants underwent TCR sequencing, of whom 207 had received two doses of AZD1222 and approximately 25 had received two doses of the MenACWY control vaccine. Trial participants were enrolled by age into subgroups of 18-55, 56-69 and 70-plus years, and 148, 28 and 57 TCR-sequenced participants, respectively, were included in these subgroups. On the study overall, not on this receptor specifically: Spike-specific TCR breadth and depth rose significantly after two AZD1222 doses compared with day 0 and with MenACWY recipients. Most participants were white British and females outnumbered males, and the authors suggested that clonal diversity may have been underestimated. The 56-69-year group was small, and its depth increase did not reach significance, likely because of low power. Vaccine-associated CD4 TCRs spanned the whole spike protein, with dominant responses in regions 160-218 and 743-854. Because no day 14 peak-response samples were available, repertoires were characterized only after the peak T cell response. Conclusions about previously exposed vaccinees are limited because only a handful of AZD1222 recipients were SARS-CoV-2 seropositive at baseline. Reportedly, close to half of the unique spike-specific TCRs recognized epitopes lying outside the regions that are mutated in the B.1.351 and B.1.1.7 variants.

Trimmed from V: 5 bases; trimmed from J: 2 bases; junction bases lacking a gene match: 2. The CDR3, cysteine through phenylalanine, is 13 amino acids long. Just CDR3 DNA is preserved here, 39 bases in frame from base 1. Reading the germline V gene (reference sequence) gives CDR1 GTSNPN and CDR2 SVGIG. The sample's time point, from its label and the paper: baseline before first vaccination. Vaccinee samples came from UK trials COV001 and COV002, including a single-blind randomized controlled phase 2/3 trial of AZD1222 (ChAdOx1 nCoV-19) in healthy adults. For TCRbeta chain sequencing, PBMC samples were collected from trial participants at day 0 and at day 28 after the second dose. The CDR3 regions of human TCRbeta chains were subjected to immunosequencing. Concerning the study's data processing: TCRs in the repertoires were compared against a reference library of SARS-CoV-2-specific TCRs that had been generated with the MIRA antigen-specificity platform. Breadth was defined as the fraction of unique TCRs that were SARS-CoV-2-associated, and depth was defined as the fraction of total T cells that were SARS-CoV-2-associated. Using the MIRA data, each spike-specific TCR was assigned both to the spike region to which the TCR was reactive and to a CD4 or CD8 class. Log10-transformed breadth and depth values were compared by one-way ANOVA with Sidak's multiple comparisons tests. TCRdb holds this immuneACCESS table with in-frame rearrangements only. Some clones are missing; in checked studies, unresolved V genes explain under half, and the rest has no known cause. From that table come the V and J calls and clone size; the DNA was used to work out D and trimming. The sample records around 70,000 clones, roughly 90% of which are singletons. Of the sample, less than 9.5% falls within the top ten clones.

The input for sequencing was peripheral blood, taken on day 0 of AZD1222 vaccination. The clonotype was recovered from an adult in good health. The sequence links TRBV30 to TRBJ2-5; TRBD1 matches 10 bases in the middle. CDR3 reads: CAWDRGRQETQYF. The sequenced DNA is TGTGCCTGGGACAGGGGGCGACAAGAGACCCAGTACTTC.